This TCR beta chain is drawn from a study of T cell changes during pregnancy in multiple sclerosis. This CDR3 is built from 15 residues. J was trimmed by 2 bases and V by 5 bases; bases with no gene match: 6. The germline V gene encodes CDR1 SNHLY and CDR2 FYNNEI. Using immunoSEQ multiplex PCR, the repertoire was profiled, and TCRdb retains in-frame clones only, with some absent. The table shows approximately 37,000 clones, with approximately 94% occurring only once. The sequence was obtained from a female donor with multiple sclerosis, enrolled in a pregnancy study. The material sequenced was peripheral blood, taken in the third trimester of pregnancy. The chain couples TRBV2 to TRBJ1-5, with 7 bases fitting TRBD1. The CDR3 loop reads CASSHTGEGNQPQHF. The CDR3 DNA follows: TGTGCCAGCAGTCATACAGGGGAGGGCAATCAGCCCCAGCATTTT.